This TCR beta chain is from a study of spatial heterogeneity in lung cancer. Study-wide context: The count of detected beta-chain sequences consistently exceeded that of alpha-chain sequences.

Time point denoted: sample taken at primary tumor resection. Patients with untreated early-stage non-small cell lung cancer, numbering 55 to 75, were the donors. In TCRdb, the 5' RACE reads were re-called with MiXCR into one record per CDR3 protein. The repertoire has around 45,000 distinct CDR3 sequences, roughly 13% of them found once; the top ten carry around three fifths. In germline, CDR1 is MNHEY, CDR2 SVGEGT. The V segment lost 9 bases and the J segment 9 bases; nucleotides outside the gene matches: 8. The CDR3 runs 12 residues. The starting material was PBMCs, obtained at surgery. This chain connects TRBV6-2 or TRBV6-3 to TRBJ1-5, with TRBD1 matching 7 bases. This TCR was sampled from a male donor with early-stage non-small cell lung cancer. The CDR3 nucleotides read TGTGCCAGTCAAACCGGGGACAGGCCCCAGCATTTT. Protein: CASQTGDRPQHF.